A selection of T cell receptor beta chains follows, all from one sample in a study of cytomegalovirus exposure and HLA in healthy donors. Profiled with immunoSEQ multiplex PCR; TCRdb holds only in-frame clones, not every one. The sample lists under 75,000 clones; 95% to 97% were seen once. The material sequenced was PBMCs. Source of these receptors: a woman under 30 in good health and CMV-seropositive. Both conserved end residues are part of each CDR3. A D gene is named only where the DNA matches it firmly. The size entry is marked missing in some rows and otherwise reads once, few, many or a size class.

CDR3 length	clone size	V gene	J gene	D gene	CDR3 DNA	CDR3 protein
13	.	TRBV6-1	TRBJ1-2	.	TGTGCCAGCAGTGAAAGGGGGGGCTATGGCTACACCTTC	CASSERGGYGYTF
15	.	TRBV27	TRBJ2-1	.	TGTGCCAGCAGTCTCAGAGCGAGCTCCTACAATGAGCAGTTCTTC	CASSLRASSYNEQFF
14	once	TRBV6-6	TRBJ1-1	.	TGTGCCAGCAGTTTCAGGGGTTTCGACACTGAAGCTTTCTTT	CASSFRGFDTEAFF
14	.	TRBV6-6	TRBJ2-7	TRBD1	TGTGCCAGCAAACGGGGACAGCAAACCAGCGAGCAGTACTTC	CASKRGQQTSEQYF
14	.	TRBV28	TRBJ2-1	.	TGTGCCAGCAGTTTTGATATCGGCGGCGAGGGGCAGTTCTTC	CASSFDIGGEGQFF
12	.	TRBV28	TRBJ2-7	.	TGTGCCAGCAGTTTAATAGGGGTCGAGCAGTACTTC	CASSLIGVEQYF
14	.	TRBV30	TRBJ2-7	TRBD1	TGTGCCTGGAGTACGGGACAGGGAAACTACGAGCAGTACTTC	CAWSTGQGNYEQYF
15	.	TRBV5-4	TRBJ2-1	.	TGTGCCAGCAGCTTGAGGCTAGCGAACTACAATGAGCAGTTCTTC	CASSLRLANYNEQFF
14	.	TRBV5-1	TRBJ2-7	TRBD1	TGCGCCAGCAGCAGCGGACAGGGGGGAGGCGAGCAGTACTTC	CASSSGQGGGEQYF
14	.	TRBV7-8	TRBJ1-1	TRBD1	TGTGCCAGCAGCCCGGGGACAGGGGACGCTGAAGCTTTCTTT	CASSPGTGDAEAFF
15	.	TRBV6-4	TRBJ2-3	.	TGTGCCAGCAGTGTGTTTGGCGGGAGCACAGATACGCAGTATTTT	CASSVFGGSTDTQYF
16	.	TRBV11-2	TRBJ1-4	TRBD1	TGTGCCAGCAGCCAGTCGCAGGGGGCTTTGGGTGAAAAACTGTTTTTT	CASSQSQGALGEKLFF
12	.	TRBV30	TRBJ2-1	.	TGTGCCTGGAGCGCGACCCAGGATGAGCAGTTCTTC	CAWSATQDEQFF
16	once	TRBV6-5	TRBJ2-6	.	TGTGCCAGCAGTTCACAACATCGCTCTGGGGCCAACGTCCTGACTTTC	CASSSQHRSGANVLTF